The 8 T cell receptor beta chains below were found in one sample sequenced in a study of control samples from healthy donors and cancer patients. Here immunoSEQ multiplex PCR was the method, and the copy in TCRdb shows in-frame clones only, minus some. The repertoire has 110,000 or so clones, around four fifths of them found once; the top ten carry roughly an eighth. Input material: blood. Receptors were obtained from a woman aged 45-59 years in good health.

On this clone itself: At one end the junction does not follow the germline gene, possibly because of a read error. The CDR3 loop reads CASSLELRLGYTF. The CDR3 nucleotides are TGTGCCAGTAGTCTAGAACTTCGCTTAGGCTACACCTTC. The genes are TRBV19 and TRBJ1-2; D is unclear. The germline V gene encodes CDR1 LNHDA and CDR2 SQIVND (reference sequence). The CDR3 extends over 13 amino acids.

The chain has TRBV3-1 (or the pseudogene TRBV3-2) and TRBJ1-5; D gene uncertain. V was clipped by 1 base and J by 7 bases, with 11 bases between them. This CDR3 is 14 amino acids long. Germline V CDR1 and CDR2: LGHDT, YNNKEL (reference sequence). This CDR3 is CASSQGGVTQPQHF. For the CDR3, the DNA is TGTGCCAGCAGCCAAGGCGGGGTGACGCAGCCCCAGCATTTT.

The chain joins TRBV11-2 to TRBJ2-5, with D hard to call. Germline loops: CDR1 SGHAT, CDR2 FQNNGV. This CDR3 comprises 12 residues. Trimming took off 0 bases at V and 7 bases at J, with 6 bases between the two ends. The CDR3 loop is CASSLDLLTQYF. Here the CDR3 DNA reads TGTGCCAGCAGCTTAGATTTGTTGACCCAGTACTTC.

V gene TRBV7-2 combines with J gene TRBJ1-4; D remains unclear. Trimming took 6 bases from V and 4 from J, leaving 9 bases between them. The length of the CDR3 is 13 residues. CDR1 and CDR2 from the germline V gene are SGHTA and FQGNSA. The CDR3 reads CASSRAVNEKLFF. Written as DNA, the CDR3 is TGTGCCAGCAGTCGTGCAGTTAATGAAAAACTGTTTTTT.

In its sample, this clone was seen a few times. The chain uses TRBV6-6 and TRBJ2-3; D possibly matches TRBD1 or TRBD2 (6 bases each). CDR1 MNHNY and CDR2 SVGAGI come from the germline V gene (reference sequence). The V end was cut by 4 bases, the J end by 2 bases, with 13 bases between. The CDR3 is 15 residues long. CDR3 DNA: TGTGCCAGCAGTTTCACTAGGGGGGCCACAGATACGCAGTATTTT. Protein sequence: CASSFTRGATDTQYF.

The DNA for the CDR3 is TGTGCCAGCACCCGTGGGGGTCGGAGCAATCAGCCCCAGCATTTT. Translating it yields CASTRGGRSNQPQHF. The V call is TRBV28, the J call TRBJ1-5; maybe TRBD1 (5 bases). There are 15 residues in the CDR3. Germline lookup yields CDR1 MDHEN and CDR2 SYDVKM. The V gene lost 7 bases and the J gene lost 1 base, with 14 bases spanning the gap.

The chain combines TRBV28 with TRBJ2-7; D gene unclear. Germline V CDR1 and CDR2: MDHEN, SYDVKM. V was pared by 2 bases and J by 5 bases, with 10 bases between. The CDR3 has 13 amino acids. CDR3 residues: CASSLISSHEQYF. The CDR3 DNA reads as TGTGCCAGCAGTTTAATTAGCAGCCACGAGCAGTACTTC.

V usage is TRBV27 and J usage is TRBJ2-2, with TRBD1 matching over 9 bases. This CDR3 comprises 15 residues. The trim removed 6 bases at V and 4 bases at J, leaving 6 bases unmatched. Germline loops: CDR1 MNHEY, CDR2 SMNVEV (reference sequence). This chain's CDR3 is CASRIRDRVTGELFF. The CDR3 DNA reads TGTGCCAGCAGAATCCGGGACAGGGTCACCGGGGAGCTGTTTTTT.